Below, 18 T cell receptor beta chains from the same sample are listed, as sequenced in a study of shared clonotypes between healthy human individuals. Repertoires were generated with immunoSEQ multiplex PCR, while TCRdb's copy carries only in-frame clones and drops some. The table lists around 1 million clones, around three quarters of them singletons. Sequencing input: memory CD4+ T cells sorted from blood. This sample's subset: CD45RA-negative fraction. These receptors originate from a man aged 18 to 30 in good health.

The CDR3 region has the DNA TGTGCCAGCAGGGGTCCTAGCACAGATACGCAGTATTTT. It is translated as CASRGPSTDTQYF. The chain links TRBV7-2 to TRBJ2-3, with D unresolved. The CDR3 spans 13 residues. V was clipped by 6 bases and J by 0 bases, with 7 bases between them. Looked up from germline, CDR1 is SGHTA and CDR2 is FQGNSA.

In nucleotides, the CDR3 is TGTGCCACCAGCAGAGATCTAGGGGTGGGGACCGGGGAGCTGTTTTTT. It specifies CATSRDLGVGTGELFF. The rearrangement joins TRBV15 to TRBJ2-2; D perhaps matches TRBD1 (5 bases). Germline-derived CDR1 and CDR2 are LNHNV and YYDKDF (reference sequence). CDR3 length equals 16 residues. Trimming left V 0 bases short and J 5 bases short, with 13 bases between.

The rearrangement uses TRBV5-1 and TRBJ1-2, with D maybe TRBD1 (6 bases). Deletions cut 3 bases from V and 4 bases from J, with 16 bases between. This CDR3 region has 15 residues. Germline assignment: CDR1 SGHRS and CDR2 YFSETQ. CDR3 sequence: CASSWDSGVRYGYTF. The CDR3 DNA reads as TGCGCCAGCAGCTGGGATTCAGGGGTTCGCTATGGCTACACCTTC.

This chain joins TRBV9 and TRBJ2-5; D uncertain. The ends were cut back, 3 bases at V and 5 bases at J, with 11 bases in the middle. The length of the CDR3 is 13 residues. Per the germline V gene, CDR1 is SGDLS and CDR2 is YYNGEE. The CDR3 DNA reads as TGTGCCAGCAGCGCGTGGGAAGGGGAGACCCAGTACTTC. Translating it yields CASSAWEGETQYF.

This clone was observed a handful of times. The CDR3 DNA reads TGTGCCAGCAGTGAAGGACAGGGATATCAGCCCCAGCATTTT. Translating it yields CASSEGQGYQPQHF. The chain couples TRBV2 to TRBJ1-5, with 7 bases that match TRBD1. CDR3 length equals 14 residues. The V gene's germline CDR1 is SNHLY and CDR2 FYNNEI. The ends lost 1 base at V and 5 bases at J; junction bases unmatched: 2.

V gene TRBV19 combines with J gene TRBJ1-2; D call uncertain. This CDR3 is 16 amino acids long. Per the germline V gene, CDR1 is LNHDA and CDR2 is SQIVND (reference sequence). V lost 5 bases and J lost 1, with 17 bases in between. The CDR3 sequence is CASSGKAKVGNYGYTF. The CDR3 coding sequence is TGTGCCAGTAGTGGTAAAGCTAAAGTCGGTAACTATGGCTACACCTTC.

The CDR3 sequence: CAAGTSGTDTQYF. The CDR3 coding sequence is TGTGCCGCCGGGACTAGCGGCACAGATACGCAGTATTTT. The chain uses TRBV10-3 and TRBJ2-3; 10 nucleotides agree with TRBD2. CDR1 ENHRY and CDR2 SYGVKD come from the germline V gene. The CDR3 runs 13 residues. V dropped 11 bases and J dropped 1; count of bases not matched to a gene: 3.

This chain uses TRBV10-3 with TRBJ1-2, with 9 nucleotides matching TRBD1. V was pared by 2 bases and J by 8 bases, with 6 bases of the junction left unmatched. From germline, CDR1 is ENHRY and CDR2 SYGVKD. The CDR3 runs 14 residues. As DNA, the CDR3 is TGTGCCATCAGTGAGCGGACAGGGGCCTCCGGCTACACCTTC. Its protein is CAISERTGASGYTF.

This clone was picked up a small number of times. The rearrangement uses TRBV7-8 and TRBJ2-3; no clear D gene. The CDR3 extends over 14 amino acids. Germline values: CDR1 SGHVS, CDR2 FQNEAQ. V lost 1 base, J lost 2 bases, and 7 bases lay in between. This CDR3 reads CASSLVGNTDTQYF. The DNA for the CDR3 is TGTGCCAGCAGCTTAGTTGGTAACACAGATACGCAGTATTTT.

V and J are TRBV7-2 and TRBJ1-1; a weak D match, TRBD1 (6 bases). Germline CDR1 reads SGHTA; CDR2 reads FQGNSA. The CDR3 length is 14 residues. V was shortened by 5 bases and J by 4 bases, with 14 bases between the two germline ends. DNA for the CDR3: TGTGCCAGCAGCCTGATGCAGGGGAGCACTGAAGCTTTCTTT. This codes for CASSLMQGSTEAFF.

The CDR3 DNA reads TGTGCCAGTAGTATAGAGGGCAAAGGCAAACTGTTTTTT. Amino acid sequence: CASSIEGKGKLFF. The chain uses TRBV19 and TRBJ1-4; D not resolved. This CDR3 contains 13 residues. CDR1 is LNHDA, CDR2 SQIVND, per germline (reference sequence). Deletions cut 0 bases from V and 11 bases from J, with 10 bases between.

The chain has TRBV2 and TRBJ1-1; D not certain. This CDR3 contains 13 residues. CDR1 and CDR2 from the germline V gene are SNHLY and FYNNEI. With 8 bases removed from V and 5 bases from J, the gap between germline ends came to 15 bases. The CDR3 DNA reads TGTGCCAGCCTGCGGGAAGGGATAACTGAAGCTTTCTTT. This sequence encodes CASLREGITEAFF.

This clone was recorded a few times. The chain joins TRBV6-1 to TRBJ2-7; D is tentatively TRBD1 or TRBD2 (5 bases each). The CDR3 loop spans 13 amino acids. Germline V CDR1 and CDR2: MNHNS, SASEGT. The V gene lost 9 bases and the J gene lost 4 bases, with 16 bases spanning the gap. The CDR3 sequence: CASAGAPLYEQYF. The DNA for the CDR3 is TGTGCCAGTGCCGGGGCTCCCCTTTACGAGCAGTACTTC.

The J gene is TRBJ1-3, the V gene TRBV7-9; no clear D gene. The germline gives CDR1 SEHNR, CDR2 FQNEAQ (reference sequence). The V gene lost 4 bases and the J gene lost 3 bases, with 7 bases spanning the gap. The CDR3 runs 13 residues. The CDR3 region is CASSSLIGNTIYF. The CDR3 region has the DNA TGTGCCAGCAGCTCCTTAATTGGAAACACCATATATTTT.

Written as DNA, the CDR3 is TGTGCCAGCAGCTTAGCGGGAGGGACGGGGAATGAGCAGTTCTTC. Translation gives CASSLAGGTGNEQFF. The chain employs TRBV7-2 and TRBJ2-1; 7 bases are a match to TRBD2. Germline V gene lookup returns CDR1 SGHTA and CDR2 FQGNSA. The CDR3 runs to 15 residues. V shed 0 bases and J 7 bases; nucleotides not matched to a gene: 6.

There are a few counts of this clone. This specimen includes other DNA sequences encoding the same CDR3. V usage is TRBV30 and J usage is TRBJ1-4; no clear D. Germline loops: CDR1 GTSNPN, CDR2 SVGIG (reference sequence). Trimming cost V 0 bases and J 7 bases, with 6 bases left between them. CDR3 length: 12 residues. Written as DNA, the CDR3 is TGTGCCTGGAGTGTACGTGGTGAAAAACTGTTTTTT. Its protein product is CAWSVRGEKLFF.

J is TRBJ1-5 and V is TRBV4-1; no reliable D call. CDR1 and CDR2 (germline): MGHRA, YSYEKL. The CDR3 extends over 14 amino acids. V lost 1 base to trimming and J lost 7 bases, with 11 bases between them. CDR3 DNA: TGCGCCAGCAGCCAAGTTCGGGGAAGGCAGCCCCAGCATTTT. It translates to CASSQVRGRQPQHF.

V usage is TRBV5-1 and J usage is TRBJ2-1; 9 bases line up with TRBD2. CDR3 size: 17 residues. Germline CDR1 is SGHRS and CDR2 is YFSETQ. The V segment lost 4 bases and the J segment 5 bases; nucleotides outside the gene matches: 13. CDR3 residues: CASSPSPLAGQHNEQFF. Here the CDR3 DNA reads TGCGCCAGCAGCCCGAGCCCCCTAGCGGGACAGCACAATGAGCAGTTCTTC.